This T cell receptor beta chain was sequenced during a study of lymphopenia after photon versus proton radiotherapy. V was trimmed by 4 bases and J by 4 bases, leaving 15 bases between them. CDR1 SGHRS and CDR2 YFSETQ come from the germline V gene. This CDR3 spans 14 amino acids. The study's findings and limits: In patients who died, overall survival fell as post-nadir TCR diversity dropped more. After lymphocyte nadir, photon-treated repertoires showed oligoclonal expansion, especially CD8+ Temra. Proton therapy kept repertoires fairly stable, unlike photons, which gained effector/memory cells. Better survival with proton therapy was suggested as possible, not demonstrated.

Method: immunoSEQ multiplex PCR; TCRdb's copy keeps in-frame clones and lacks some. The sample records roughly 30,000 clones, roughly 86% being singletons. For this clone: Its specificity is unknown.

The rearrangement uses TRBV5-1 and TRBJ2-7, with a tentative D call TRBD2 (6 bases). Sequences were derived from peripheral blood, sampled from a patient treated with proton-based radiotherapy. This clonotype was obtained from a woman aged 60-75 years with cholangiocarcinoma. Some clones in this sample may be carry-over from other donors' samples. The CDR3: CASSPGGGYYEQYF. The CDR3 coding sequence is TGCGCCAGCAGCCCAGGTGGGGGGTATTACGAGCAGTACTTC.